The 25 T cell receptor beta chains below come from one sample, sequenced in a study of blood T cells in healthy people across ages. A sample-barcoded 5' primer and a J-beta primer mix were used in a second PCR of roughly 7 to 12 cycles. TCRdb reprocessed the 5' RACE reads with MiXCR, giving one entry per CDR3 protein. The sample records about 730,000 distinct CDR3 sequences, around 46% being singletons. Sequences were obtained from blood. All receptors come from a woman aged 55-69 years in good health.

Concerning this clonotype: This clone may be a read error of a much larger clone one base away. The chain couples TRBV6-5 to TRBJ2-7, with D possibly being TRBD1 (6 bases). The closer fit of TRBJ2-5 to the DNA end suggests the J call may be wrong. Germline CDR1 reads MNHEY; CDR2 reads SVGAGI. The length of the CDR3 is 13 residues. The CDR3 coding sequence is TGTGCCAGCAGCTTTAACAGGGACGAGACCCAGTACTTC. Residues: CASSFNRDETQYF.

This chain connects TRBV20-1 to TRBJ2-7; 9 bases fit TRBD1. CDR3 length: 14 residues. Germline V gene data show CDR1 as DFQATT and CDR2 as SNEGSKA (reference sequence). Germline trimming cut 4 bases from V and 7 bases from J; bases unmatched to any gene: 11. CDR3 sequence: CSANRGRPYNEQYF. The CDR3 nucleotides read TGCAGTGCTAACAGGGGGCGTCCGTACAATGAGCAGTACTTC.

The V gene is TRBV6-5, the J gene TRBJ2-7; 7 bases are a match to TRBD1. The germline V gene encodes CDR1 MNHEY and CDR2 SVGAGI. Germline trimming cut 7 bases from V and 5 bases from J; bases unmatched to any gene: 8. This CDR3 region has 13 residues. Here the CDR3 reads CASNRQGSHEQYF. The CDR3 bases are TGTGCCAGCAACCGACAGGGATCCCACGAGCAGTACTTC.

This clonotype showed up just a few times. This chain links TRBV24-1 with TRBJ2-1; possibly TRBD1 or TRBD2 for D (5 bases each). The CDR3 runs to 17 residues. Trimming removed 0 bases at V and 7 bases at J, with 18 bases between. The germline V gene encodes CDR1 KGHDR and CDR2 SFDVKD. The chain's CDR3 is CATSDLSGTGRRNEQFF. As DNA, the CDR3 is TGTGCCACCAGTGATTTGAGCGGCACAGGTAGGAGGAATGAGCAGTTCTTC.

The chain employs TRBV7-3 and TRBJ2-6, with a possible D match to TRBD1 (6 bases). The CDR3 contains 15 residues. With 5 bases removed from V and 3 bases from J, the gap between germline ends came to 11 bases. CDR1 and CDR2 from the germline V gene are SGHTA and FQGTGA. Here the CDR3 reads CASSPQGGGANVLTF. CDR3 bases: TGTGCCAGCAGCCCACAGGGTGGTGGGGCCAACGTCCTGACTTTC.

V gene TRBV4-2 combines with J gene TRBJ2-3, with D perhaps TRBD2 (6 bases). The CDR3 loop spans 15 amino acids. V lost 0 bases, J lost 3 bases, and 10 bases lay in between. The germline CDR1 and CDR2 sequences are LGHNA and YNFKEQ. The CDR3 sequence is CASSQERDSTDTQYF. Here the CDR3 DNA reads TGTGCCAGCAGCCAAGAGCGGGATTCGACAGATACGCAGTATTTT.

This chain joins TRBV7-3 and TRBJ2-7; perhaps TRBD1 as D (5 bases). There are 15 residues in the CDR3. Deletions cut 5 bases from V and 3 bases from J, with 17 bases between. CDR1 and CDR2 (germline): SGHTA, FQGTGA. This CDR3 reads CASSAWTSFNYEQYF. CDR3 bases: TGTGCCAGCAGCGCGTGGACATCTTTCAACTACGAGCAGTACTTC. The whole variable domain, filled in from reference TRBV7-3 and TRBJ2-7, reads GAGVSQTPSNKVTEKGKYVELRCDPISGHTALYWYRQSLGQGPEFLIYFQGTGAADDSGLPNDRFFAVRPEGSVSTLKIQRTERGDSAVYLCASSAWTSFNYEQYFGPGTRLTVT.

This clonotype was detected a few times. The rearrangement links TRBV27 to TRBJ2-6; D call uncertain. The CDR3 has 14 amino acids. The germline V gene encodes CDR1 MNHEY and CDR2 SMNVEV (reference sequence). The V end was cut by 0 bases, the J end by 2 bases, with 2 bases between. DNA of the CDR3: TGTGCCAGCAGTTTATCGACTGGGGCCAACGTCCTGACTTTC. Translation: CASSLSTGANVLTF.

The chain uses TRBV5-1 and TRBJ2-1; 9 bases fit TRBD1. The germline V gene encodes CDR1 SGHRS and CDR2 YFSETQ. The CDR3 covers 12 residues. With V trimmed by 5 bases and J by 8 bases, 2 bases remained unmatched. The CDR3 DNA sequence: TGCGCCAGCAGGACAGGGGGGGATGAGCAGTTCTTC. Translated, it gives CASRTGGDEQFF.

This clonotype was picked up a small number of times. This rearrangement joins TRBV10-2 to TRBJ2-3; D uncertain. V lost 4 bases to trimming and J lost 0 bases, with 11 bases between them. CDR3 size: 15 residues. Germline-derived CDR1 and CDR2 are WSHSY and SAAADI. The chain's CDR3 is CASSVLGISTDTQYF. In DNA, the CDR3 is TGCGCCAGCAGTGTATTGGGGATCAGCACAGATACGCAGTATTTT.

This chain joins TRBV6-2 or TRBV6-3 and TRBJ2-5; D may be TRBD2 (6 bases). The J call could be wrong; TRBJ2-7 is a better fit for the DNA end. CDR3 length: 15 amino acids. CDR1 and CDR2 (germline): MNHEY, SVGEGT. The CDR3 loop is CATSVAGSGTYEQYF. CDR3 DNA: TGTGCCACCTCCGTTGCGGGTAGCGGAACCTACGAGCAGTACTTC.

The CDR3 nucleotides are TGCAGTGCTAGAGTGTTTGGCGGGGAGACAGATACGCAGTATTTT. Protein product: CSARVFGGETDTQYF. The chain couples TRBV20-1 to TRBJ2-3, with TRBD2 as a possible D gene (6 bases). Germline V gene sequence: CDR1 DFQATT, CDR2 SNEGSKA (reference sequence). There are 15 residues in the CDR3. V lost 1 base and J 3 bases, leaving 14 bases between the germline ends.

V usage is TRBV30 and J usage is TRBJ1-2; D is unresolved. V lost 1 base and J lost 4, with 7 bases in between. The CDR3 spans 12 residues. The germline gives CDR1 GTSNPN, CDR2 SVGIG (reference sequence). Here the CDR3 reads CAWSASSYGYTF. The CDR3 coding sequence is TGTGCCTGGAGTGCCTCTTCCTATGGCTACACCTTC.

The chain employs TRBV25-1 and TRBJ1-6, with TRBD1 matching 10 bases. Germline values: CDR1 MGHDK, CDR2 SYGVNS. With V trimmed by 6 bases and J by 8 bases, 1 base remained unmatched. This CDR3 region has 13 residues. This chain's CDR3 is CASRDRGDSPLHF. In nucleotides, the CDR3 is TGTGCCAGCAGGGACAGGGGGGATTCACCCCTCCACTTT.

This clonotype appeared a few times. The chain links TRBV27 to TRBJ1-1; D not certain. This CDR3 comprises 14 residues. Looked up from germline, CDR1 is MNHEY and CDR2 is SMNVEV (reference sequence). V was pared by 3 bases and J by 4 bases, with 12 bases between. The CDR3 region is CASSLDQLGTEAFF. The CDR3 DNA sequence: TGTGCCAGCAGTTTGGATCAACTGGGCACTGAAGCTTTCTTT.

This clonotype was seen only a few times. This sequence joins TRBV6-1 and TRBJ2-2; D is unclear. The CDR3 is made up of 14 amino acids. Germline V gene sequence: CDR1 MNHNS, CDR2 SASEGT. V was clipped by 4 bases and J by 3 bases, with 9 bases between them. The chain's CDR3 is CASSAGDYTGELFF. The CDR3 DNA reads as TGTGCCAGCAGTGCCGGTGATTACACCGGGGAGCTGTTTTTT.

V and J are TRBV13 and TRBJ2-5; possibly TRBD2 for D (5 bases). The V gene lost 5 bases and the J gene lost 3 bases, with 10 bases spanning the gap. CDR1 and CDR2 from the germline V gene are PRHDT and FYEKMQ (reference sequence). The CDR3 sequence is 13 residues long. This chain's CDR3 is CASSPLGEETQYF. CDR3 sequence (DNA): TGTGCCAGCAGCCCCCTGGGAGAAGAGACCCAGTACTTC.

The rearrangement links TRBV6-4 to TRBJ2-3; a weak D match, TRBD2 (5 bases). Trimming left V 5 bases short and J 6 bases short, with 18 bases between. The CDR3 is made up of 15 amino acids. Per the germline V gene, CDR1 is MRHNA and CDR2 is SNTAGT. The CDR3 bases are TGTGCCAGCAGTCGGGAAGCTGGTTCGGGGGATACGCAGTATTTT. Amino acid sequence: CASSREAGSGDTQYF.

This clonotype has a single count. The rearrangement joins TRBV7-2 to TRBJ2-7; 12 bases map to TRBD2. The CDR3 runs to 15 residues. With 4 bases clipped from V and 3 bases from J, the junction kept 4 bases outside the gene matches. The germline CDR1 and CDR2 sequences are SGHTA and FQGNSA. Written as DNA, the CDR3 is TGTGCCAGCAGCTATCAGACTAGCGGGGGCTACGAGCAGTACTTC. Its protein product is CASSYQTSGGYEQYF.

DNA of the CDR3: TGCGCCAGCAGTCCCGGGACTAGCGGGGTCACAGATACGCAGTATTTT. Protein product: CASSPGTSGVTDTQYF. The rearrangement links TRBV5-1 to TRBJ2-3; 13 nucleotides agree with TRBD2. The CDR3 sequence is 16 residues long. V lost 5 bases, J lost 2 bases, and 5 bases stayed unmatched. Germline CDR1 and CDR2: SGHRS and YFSETQ.

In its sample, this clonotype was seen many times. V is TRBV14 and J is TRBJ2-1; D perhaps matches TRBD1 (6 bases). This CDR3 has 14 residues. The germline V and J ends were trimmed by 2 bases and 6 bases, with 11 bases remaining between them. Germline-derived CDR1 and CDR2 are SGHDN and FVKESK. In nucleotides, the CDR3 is TGTGCCAGCAGCCAATTTACAGGGCCCAATGAGCAGTTCTTC. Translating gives CASSQFTGPNEQFF.

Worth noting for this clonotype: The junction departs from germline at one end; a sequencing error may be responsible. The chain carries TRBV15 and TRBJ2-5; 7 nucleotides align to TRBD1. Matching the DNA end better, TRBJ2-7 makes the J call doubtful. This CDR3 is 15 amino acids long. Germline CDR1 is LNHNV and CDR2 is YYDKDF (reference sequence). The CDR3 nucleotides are TGTGTCACCAGCAGAGCCCGACAGGGAGCCTACGAGCAGTACTTC. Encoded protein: CVTSRARQGAYEQYF.

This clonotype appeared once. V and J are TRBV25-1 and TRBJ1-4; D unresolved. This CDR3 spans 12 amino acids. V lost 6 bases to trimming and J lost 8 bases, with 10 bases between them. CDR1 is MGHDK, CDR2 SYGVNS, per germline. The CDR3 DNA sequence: TGTGCCAGCAGAGCCCTGGGGGAAAAACTGTTTTTT. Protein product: CASRALGEKLFF. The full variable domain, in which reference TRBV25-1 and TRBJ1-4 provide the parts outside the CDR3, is EADIYQTPRYLVIGTGKKITLECSQTMGHDKMYWYQQDPGMELHLIHYSYGVNSTEKGDLSSESTVSRIRTEHFPLTLESARPSHTSQYLCASRALGEKLFFGSGTQLSVL.

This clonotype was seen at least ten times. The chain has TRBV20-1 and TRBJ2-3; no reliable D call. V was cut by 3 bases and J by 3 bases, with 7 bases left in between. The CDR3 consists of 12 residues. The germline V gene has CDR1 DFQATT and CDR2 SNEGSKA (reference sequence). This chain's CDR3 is CSASPETDTQYF. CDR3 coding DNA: TGCAGTGCTAGTCCGGAGACAGATACGCAGTATTTT.

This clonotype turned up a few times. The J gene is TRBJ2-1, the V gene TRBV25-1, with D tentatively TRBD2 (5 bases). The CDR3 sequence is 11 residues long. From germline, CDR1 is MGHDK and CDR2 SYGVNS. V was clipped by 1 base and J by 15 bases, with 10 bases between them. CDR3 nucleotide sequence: TGTGCCAGCAGTGAATCGAGGGAGAGGTTCTTC. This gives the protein CASSESRERFF.